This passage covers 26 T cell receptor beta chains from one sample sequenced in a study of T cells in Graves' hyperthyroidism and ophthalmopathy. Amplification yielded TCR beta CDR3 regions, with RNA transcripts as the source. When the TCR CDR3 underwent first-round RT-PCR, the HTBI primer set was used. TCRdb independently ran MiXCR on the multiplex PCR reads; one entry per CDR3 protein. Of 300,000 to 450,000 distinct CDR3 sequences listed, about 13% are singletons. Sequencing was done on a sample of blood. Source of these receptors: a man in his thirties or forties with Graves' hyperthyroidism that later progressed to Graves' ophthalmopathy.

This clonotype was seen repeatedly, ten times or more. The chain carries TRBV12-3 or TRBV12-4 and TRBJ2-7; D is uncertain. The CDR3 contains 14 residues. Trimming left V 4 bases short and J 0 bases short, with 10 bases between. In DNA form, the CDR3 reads TGTGCCAGCAGTTGGACGGGCAGCTCCTACGAGCAGTACTTC. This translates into CASSWTGSSYEQYF.

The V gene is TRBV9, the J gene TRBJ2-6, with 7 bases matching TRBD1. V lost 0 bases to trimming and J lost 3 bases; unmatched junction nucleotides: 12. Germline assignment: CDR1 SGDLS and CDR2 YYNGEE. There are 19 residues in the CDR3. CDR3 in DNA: TGTGCCAGCAGCGTAGATACCCTGACAGGGATTGATGGGGCCAACGTCCTGACTTTC. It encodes CASSVDTLTGIDGANVLTF. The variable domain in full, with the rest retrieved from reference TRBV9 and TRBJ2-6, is DSGVTQTPKHLITATGQRVTLRCSPRSGDLSVYWYQQSLDQGLQFLIQYYNGEERAKGNILERFSAQQFPDLHSELNLSSLELGDSALYFCASSVDTLTGIDGANVLTFGAGSRLTVL.

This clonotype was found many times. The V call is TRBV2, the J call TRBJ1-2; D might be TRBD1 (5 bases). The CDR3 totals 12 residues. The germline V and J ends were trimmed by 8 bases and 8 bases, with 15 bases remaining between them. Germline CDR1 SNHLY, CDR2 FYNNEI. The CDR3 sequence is CASHPGARGYTF. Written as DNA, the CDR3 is TGTGCCAGCCATCCTGGGGCGCGGGGCTACACCTTC.

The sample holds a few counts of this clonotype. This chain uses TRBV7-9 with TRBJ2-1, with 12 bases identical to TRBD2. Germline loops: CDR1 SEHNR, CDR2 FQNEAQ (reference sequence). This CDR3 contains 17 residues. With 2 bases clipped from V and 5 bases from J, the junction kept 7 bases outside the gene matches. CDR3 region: CASSLFPSGGADNEQFF. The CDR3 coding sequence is TGTGCCAGCAGCTTATTCCCTAGCGGGGGGGCGGACAATGAGCAGTTCTTC.

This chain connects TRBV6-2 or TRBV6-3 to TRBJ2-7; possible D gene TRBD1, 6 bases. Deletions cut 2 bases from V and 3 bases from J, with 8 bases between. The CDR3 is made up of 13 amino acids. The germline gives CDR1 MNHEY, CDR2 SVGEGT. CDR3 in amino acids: CASSYDRIYEQYF. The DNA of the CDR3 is TGTGCCAGCAGTTACGACAGGATCTACGAGCAGTACTTC.

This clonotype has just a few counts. In nucleotides, the CDR3 is TGCAGTGCTGAAGCGTTGGGCCCGTACAATGAGCAGTTCTTC. This encodes CSAEALGPYNEQFF. V and J are TRBV20-1 and TRBJ2-1; unclear D gene. Germline values: CDR1 DFQATT, CDR2 SNEGSKA (reference sequence). V lost 5 bases and J 4 bases, leaving 15 bases between the germline ends. There are 14 residues in the CDR3.

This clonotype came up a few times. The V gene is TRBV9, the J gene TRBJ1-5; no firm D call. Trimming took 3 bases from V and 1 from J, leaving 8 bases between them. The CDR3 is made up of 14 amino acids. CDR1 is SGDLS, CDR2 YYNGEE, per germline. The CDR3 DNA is TGTGCCAGCAGCGCGACACTAAGCAATCAGCCCCAGCATTTT. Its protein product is CASSATLSNQPQHF.

In nucleotides, the CDR3 is TGTGCCAGCAGAGCGGACAGGGTAACTGGAAACACCATATATTTT. Its translation: CASRADRVTGNTIYF. V usage is TRBV28 and J usage is TRBJ1-3; 8 bases align to TRBD1. Germline V gene sequence: CDR1 MDHEN, CDR2 SYDVKM. The J segment lost 2 bases and the V segment lost 6 bases, leaving 6 bases of the junction unmatched. This CDR3 is built from 15 residues. The variable domain in full, completed from reference TRBV28 and TRBJ1-3, reads DVKVTQSSRYLVKRTGEKVFLECVQDMDHENMFWYRQDPGLGLRLIYFSYDVKMKEKGDIPEGYSVSREKKERFSLILESASTNQTSMYLCASRADRVTGNTIYFGEGSWLTVV.

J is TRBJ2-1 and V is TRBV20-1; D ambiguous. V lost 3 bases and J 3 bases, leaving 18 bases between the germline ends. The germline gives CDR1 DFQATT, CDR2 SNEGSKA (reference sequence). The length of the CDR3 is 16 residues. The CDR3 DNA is TGCAGTGCTAGGTCTCAGCTGCTAAATAACTACAATGAGCAGTTCTTC. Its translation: CSARSQLLNNYNEQFF.

CDR3 nucleotides: TGTGCCAGTAGCCTAGGGACAGGGGACTACACCTTC. Its translation is CASSLGTGDYTF. The chain uses TRBV19 and TRBJ1-2, with 10 bases lining up with TRBD1. Germline values: CDR1 LNHDA, CDR2 SQIVND (reference sequence). The V and J ends lost 6 bases and 10 bases, in that order; junction bases with no gene match: 5. The CDR3 covers 12 residues.

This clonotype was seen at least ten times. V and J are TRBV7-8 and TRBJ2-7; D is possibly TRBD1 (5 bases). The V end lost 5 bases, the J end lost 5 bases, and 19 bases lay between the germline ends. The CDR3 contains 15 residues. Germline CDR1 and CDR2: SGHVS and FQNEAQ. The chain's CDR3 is CASSPPQGPGDEQYF. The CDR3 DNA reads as TGTGCCAGCAGCCCCCCTCAGGGCCCCGGAGACGAGCAGTACTTC.

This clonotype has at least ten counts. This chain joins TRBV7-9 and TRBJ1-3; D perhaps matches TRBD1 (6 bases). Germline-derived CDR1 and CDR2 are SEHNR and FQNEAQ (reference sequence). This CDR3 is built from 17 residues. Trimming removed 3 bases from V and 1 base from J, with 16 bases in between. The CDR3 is CASSFLKTGLSGNTIYF. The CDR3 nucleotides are TGTGCCAGCAGCTTCCTCAAAACAGGGTTGTCTGGAAACACCATATATTTT.

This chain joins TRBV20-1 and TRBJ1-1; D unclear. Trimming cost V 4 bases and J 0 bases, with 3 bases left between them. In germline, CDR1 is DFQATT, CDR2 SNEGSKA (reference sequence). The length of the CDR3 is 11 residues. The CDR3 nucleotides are TGCAGTGCTAAACTGAACACTGAAGCTTTCTTT. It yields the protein CSAKLNTEAFF.

The chain's CDR3 is CASSLVKKTVGGLFF. In DNA form, the CDR3 reads TGTGCCAGCAGCTTAGTAAAAAAGACGGTGGGGGGCCTTTTCTTT. The chain combines TRBV7-9 with TRBJ1-1; tentative D call: TRBD1 (6 bases). The CDR3 length is 15 residues. Germline lookup yields CDR1 SEHNR and CDR2 FQNEAQ (reference sequence). Trimming removed 1 base at V and 13 bases at J, with 22 bases between. The full variable domain, rest sourced from reference TRBV7-9 and TRBJ1-1, is DTGVSQNPRHKITKRGQNVTFRCDPISEHNRLYWYRQTLGQGPEFLTYFQNEAQLEKSRLLSDRFSAERPKGSFSTLEIQRTEQGDSAMYLCASSLVKKTVGGLFFGQGTRLTVV.

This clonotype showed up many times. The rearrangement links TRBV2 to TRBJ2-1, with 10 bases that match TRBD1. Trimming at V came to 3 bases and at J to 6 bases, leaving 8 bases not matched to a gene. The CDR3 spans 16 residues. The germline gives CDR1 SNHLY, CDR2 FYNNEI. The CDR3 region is CASSDVGTGDLNEQFF. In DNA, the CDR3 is TGTGCCAGCAGTGACGTCGGGACAGGGGATCTCAATGAGCAGTTCTTC.

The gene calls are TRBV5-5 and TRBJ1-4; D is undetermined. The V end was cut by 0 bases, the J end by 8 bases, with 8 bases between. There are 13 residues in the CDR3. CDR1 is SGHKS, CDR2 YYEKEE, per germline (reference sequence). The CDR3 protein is CASSLVGGEKLFF. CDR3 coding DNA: TGTGCCAGCAGCTTGGTTGGTGGGGAAAAACTGTTTTTT.

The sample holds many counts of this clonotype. DNA of the CDR3: TGTGCCAGCAGCTCGCCTGAGACAGGGGGTACACCCTCCTCCTACAATGAGCAGTTCTTC. Translated: CASSSPETGGTPSSYNEQFF. This rearrangement joins TRBV11-2 to TRBJ2-1; 9 nucleotides align to TRBD1. V lost 4 bases, J lost 0 bases, and 16 bases stayed unmatched. There are 20 residues in the CDR3. Germline-derived CDR1 and CDR2 are SGHAT and FQNNGV.

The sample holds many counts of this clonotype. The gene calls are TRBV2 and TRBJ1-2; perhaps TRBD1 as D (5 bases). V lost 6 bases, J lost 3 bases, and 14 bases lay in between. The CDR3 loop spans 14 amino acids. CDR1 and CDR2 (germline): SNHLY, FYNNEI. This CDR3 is CASRGLGVHYGYTF. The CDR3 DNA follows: TGTGCCAGCAGGGGGCTTGGGGTGCACTATGGCTACACCTTC.

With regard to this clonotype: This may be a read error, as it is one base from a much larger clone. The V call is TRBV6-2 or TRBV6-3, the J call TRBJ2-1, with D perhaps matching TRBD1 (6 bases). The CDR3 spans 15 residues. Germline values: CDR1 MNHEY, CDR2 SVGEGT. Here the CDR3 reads CASSYNGDNYNERFF. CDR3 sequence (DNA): TGTGCCAGCAGTTACAATGGGGACAACTACAATGAGCGGTTCTTC.

The CDR3, as DNA: TGTGCCAGCAGTGAATGGGGGGGTAGCTATGGCTACACCTTC. Translated, it gives CASSEWGGSYGYTF. The gene calls are TRBV25-1 and TRBJ1-2; D perhaps matches TRBD1 (5 bases). V lost 1 base and J lost 4, with 10 bases in between. The CDR3 has 14 amino acids. Per germline, CDR1 MGHDK and CDR2 SYGVNS.

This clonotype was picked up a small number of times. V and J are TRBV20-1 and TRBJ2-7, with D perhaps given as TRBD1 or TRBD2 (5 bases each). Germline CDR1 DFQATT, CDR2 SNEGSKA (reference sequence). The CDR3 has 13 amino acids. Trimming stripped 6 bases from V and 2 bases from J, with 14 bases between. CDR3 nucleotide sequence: TGCAGTGCCTCCGGGACGGAAACCTACGAGCAGTACTTC. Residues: CSASGTETYEQYF.

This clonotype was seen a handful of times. Written as DNA, the CDR3 is TGTGCCAGCAGCTTGGGTTTTCCGACAGAACTTGGATCCGATACGCAGTATTTT. Residues: CASSLGFPTELGSDTQYF. The chain links TRBV5-6 to TRBJ2-3; D is possibly TRBD1 (5 bases). The germline V and J ends were trimmed by 0 bases and 6 bases, with 23 bases remaining between them. Germline V gene lookup returns CDR1 SGHDT and CDR2 YYEEEE. The CDR3 spans 18 residues.

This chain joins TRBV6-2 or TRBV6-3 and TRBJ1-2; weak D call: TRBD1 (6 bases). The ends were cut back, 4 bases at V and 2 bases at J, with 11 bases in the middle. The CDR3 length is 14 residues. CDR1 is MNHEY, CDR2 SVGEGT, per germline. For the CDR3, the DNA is TGTGCCAGCAGTTTTATTGGGGGCAACTATGGCTACACCTTC. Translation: CASSFIGGNYGYTF.

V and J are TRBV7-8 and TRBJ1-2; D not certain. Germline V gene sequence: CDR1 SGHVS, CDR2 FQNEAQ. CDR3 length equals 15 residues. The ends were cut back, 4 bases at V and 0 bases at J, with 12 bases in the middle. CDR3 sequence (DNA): TGTGCCAGCAGCTACCGGTCCGAAACTAACTATGGCTACACCTTC. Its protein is CASSYRSETNYGYTF. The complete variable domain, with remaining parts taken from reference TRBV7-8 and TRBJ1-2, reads GAGVSQSPRYKVAKRGQDVALRCDPISGHVSLFWYQQALGQGPEFLTYFQNEAQLDKSGLPSDRFFAERPEGSVSTLKIQRTQQEDSAVYLCASSYRSETNYGYTFGSGTRLTVV.

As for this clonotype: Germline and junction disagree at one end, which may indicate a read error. The CDR3 DNA reads TGTGCCAGCGGTGAAGGAACAGGGGGCGCGGATGAGCAGTTCTTC. This sequence encodes CASGEGTGGADEQFF. V is TRBV6-1 and J is TRBJ2-1, with 9 bases lining up with TRBD1. Germline lookup yields CDR1 MNHNS and CDR2 SASEGT. The CDR3 contains 15 residues.

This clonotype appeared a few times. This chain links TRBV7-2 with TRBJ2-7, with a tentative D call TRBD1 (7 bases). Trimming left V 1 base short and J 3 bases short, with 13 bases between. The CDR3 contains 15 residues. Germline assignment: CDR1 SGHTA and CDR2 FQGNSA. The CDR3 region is CASSLVGRGDYEQYF. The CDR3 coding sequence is TGTGCCAGCAGCTTAGTAGGCAGGGGGGACTACGAGCAGTACTTC.